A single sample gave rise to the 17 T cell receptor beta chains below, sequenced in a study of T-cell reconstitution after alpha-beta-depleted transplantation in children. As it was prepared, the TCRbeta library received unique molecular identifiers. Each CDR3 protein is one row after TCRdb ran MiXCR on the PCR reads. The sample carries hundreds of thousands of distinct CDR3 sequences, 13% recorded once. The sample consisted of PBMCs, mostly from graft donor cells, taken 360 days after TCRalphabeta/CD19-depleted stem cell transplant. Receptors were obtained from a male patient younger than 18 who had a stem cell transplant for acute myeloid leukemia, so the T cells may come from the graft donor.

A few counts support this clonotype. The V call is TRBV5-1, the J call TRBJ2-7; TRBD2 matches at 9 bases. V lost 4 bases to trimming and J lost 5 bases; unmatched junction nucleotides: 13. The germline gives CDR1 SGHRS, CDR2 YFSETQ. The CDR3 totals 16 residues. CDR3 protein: CASSGRSSGSINEQYF. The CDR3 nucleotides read TGCGCCAGCAGCGGTCGCAGTAGCGGGAGTATTAACGAGCAGTACTTC.

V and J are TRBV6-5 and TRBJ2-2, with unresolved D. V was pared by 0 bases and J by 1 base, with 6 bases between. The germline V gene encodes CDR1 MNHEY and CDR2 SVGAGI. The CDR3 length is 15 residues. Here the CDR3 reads CASSYSYGNTGELFF. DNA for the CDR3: TGTGCCAGCAGTTACTCGTACGGGAACACCGGGGAGCTGTTTTTT.

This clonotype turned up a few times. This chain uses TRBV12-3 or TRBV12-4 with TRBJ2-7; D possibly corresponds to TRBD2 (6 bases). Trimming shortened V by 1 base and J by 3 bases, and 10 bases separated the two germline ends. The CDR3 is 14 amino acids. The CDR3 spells CASSLGGGDYEQYF. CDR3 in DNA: TGTGCCAGCAGTTTAGGGGGAGGAGACTACGAGCAGTACTTC.

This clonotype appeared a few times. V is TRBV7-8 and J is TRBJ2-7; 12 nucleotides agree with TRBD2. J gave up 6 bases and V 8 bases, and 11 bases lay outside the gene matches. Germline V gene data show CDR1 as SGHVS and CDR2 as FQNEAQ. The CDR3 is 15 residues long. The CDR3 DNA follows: TGTGCCAGCGCGACTCGGACTAGCGGGGTCCTCGAGCAGTACTTC. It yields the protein CASATRTSGVLEQYF.

CDR3 nucleotide sequence: TGCAGTACCTCCTGGGGACTAGCTCACAATGAGCAGTTCTTC. The encoded protein is CSTSWGLAHNEQFF. V gene TRBV20-1 combines with J gene TRBJ2-1, with 9 bases aligning to TRBD2. V shed 8 bases and J 5 bases; nucleotides not matched to a gene: 10. The CDR3 has 14 amino acids. Germline assignment: CDR1 DFQATT and CDR2 SNEGSKA (reference sequence).

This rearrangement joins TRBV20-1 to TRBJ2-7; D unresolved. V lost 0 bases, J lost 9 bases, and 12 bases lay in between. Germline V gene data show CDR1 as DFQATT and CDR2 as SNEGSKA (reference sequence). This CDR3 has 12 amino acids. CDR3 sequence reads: CSARDRGLRQYF. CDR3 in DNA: TGCAGTGCTAGAGATCGCGGCCTCCGGCAGTACTTC.

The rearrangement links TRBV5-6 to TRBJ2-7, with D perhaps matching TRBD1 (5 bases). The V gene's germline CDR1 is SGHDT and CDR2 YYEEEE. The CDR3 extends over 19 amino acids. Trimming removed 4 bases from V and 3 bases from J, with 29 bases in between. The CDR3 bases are TGTGCCAGCAGCACGCGCCGGGCGACCCTGACAGTTACCGTCTACGAGCAGTACTTC. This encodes CASSTRRATLTVTVYEQYF. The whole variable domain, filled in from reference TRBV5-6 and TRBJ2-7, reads DAGVTQSPTHLIKTRGQQVTLRCSPKSGHDTVSWYQQALGQGPQFIFQYYEEEERQRGNFPDRFSGHQFPNYSSELNVNALLLGDSALYLCASSTRRATLTVTVYEQYFGPGTRLTVT.

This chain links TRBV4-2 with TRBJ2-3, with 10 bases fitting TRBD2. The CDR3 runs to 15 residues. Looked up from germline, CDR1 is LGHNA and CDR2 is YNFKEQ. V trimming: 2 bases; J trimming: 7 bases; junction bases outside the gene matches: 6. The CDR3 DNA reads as TGTGCCAGCAGCCAATGGATAGCGGGAGGTCATACGCAGTATTTT. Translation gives CASSQWIAGGHTQYF.

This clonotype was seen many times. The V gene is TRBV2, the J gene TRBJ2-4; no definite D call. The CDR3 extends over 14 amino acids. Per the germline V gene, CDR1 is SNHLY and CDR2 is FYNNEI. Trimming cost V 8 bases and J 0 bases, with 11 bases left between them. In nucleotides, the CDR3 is TGTGCCAGCCTAGAGGTGGTAGCCAAAAACATTCAGTACTTC. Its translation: CASLEVVAKNIQYF.

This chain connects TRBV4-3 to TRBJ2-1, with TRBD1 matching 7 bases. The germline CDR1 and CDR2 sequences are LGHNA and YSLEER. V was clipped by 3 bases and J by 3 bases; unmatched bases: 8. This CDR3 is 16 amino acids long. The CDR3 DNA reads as TGCGCCAGCAGCCAGGTTGACAGGGTGATCTACAATGAGCAGTTCTTC. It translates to CASSQVDRVIYNEQFF.

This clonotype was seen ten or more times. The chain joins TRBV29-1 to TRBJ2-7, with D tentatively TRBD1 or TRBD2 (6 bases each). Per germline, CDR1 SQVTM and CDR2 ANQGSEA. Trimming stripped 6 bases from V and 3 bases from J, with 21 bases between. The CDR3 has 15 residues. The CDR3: CSVALMGGRFYEQYF. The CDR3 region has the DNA TGCAGCGTCGCCCTTATGGGGGGCCGGTTCTACGAGCAGTACTTC.

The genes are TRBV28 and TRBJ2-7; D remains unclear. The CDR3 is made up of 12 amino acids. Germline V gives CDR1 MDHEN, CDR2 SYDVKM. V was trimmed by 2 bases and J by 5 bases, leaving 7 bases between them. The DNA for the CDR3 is TGTGCCAGCAGTTTAGGCTGGGACGAGCAGTACTTC. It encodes CASSLGWDEQYF.

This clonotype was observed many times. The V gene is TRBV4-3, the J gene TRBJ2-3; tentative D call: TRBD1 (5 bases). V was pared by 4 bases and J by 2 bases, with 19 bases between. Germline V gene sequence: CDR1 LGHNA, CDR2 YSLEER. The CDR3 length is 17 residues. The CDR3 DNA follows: TGCGCCAGCAGCCTTAAGGGGTGGGGTTTCCCCACAGATACGCAGTATTTT. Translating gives CASSLKGWGFPTDTQYF.

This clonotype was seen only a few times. DNA for the CDR3: TGTGCCAGCAGTTTAGATACTAGCGGGAGCCAAGAGACCCAGTACTTC. Amino acids: CASSLDTSGSQETQYF. This sequence joins TRBV12-3 or TRBV12-4 and TRBJ2-5, with TRBD2 matching 11 bases. V was clipped by 1 base and J by 1 base; unmatched bases: 2. The CDR3 extends over 16 amino acids.

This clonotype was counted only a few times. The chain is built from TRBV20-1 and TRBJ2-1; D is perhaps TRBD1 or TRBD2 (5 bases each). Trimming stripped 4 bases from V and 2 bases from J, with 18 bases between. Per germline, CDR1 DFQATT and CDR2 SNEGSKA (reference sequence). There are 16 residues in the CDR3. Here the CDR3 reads CSATHPRDLAYNEQFF. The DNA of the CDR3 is TGCAGTGCTACCCATCCCCGGGACCTCGCCTACAATGAGCAGTTCTTC.

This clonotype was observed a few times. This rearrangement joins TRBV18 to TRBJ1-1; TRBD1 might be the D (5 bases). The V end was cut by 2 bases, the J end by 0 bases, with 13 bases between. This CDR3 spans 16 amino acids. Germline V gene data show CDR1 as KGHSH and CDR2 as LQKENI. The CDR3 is CASSPGIRQMNTEAFF. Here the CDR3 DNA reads TGTGCCAGCTCACCAGGTATAAGACAGATGAACACTGAAGCTTTCTTT.

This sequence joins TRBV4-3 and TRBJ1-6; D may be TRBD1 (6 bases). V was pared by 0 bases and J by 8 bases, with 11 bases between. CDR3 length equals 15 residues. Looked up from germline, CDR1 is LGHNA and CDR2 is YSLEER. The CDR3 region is CASSQDRTVYSPLHF. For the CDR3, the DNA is TGCGCCAGCAGCCAAGATAGGACAGTATATTCACCCCTCCACTTT.